The sequence of this T cell receptor (beta chain) was determined in a study of Ad26.COV2.S vaccination and SARS-CoV-2 variants. Study-level findings and limits: Measurements of TCR breadth and depth may have given underestimates of the total T cell responses.

Here immunoSEQ multiplex PCR was the method, and the copy in TCRdb shows in-frame clones only, minus some. The sample yields roughly 300,000 clones, approximately 86% seen once. Concerning this clone itself: Its antigen remains unidentified.

As to treatment: roughly 20 received Ad26.COV2.S at low or high dose, single or two shots; several received placebo; per-sample allocation not given. Day 63 after the first injection of vaccine or placebo was the sampling time. Germline-derived CDR1 and CDR2 are MNHEY and SVGAGI. The V and J ends lost 2 bases and 0 bases respectively, with 10 bases between them. The CDR3 totals 15 residues. The origin of this receptor is a person aged 18-65 years who received the Ad26.COV2.S COVID-19 vaccine or a placebo. The material sequenced was peripheral blood, taken in a trial of Ad26.COV2.S vaccine versus placebo. The gene calls are TRBV6-5 and TRBJ1-1; D is unclear. Written as DNA, the CDR3 is TGTGCCAGCAGTTACGGTGTTAACCTGAACACTGAAGCTTTCTTT. Amino acid sequence: CASSYGVNLNTEAFF.